The text below deals with one T cell receptor (beta chain). Everyone who took part was roughly 18 to 89 years old, and they came from 20 to 25 US areas. In assigning cohorts, the study relied on participant-reported clinical history. This sample is drawn from a study of blood T cell repertoires in COVID-19. About the study: Samples came from the United States, Italy and Spain, spanning acute and convalescent COVID-19.

Using immunoSEQ multiplex PCR, the repertoire was profiled, and TCRdb retains in-frame clones only, with some absent. The top ten clones hold roughly 6% of a sample with over 150,000 clones, approximately 85% of them seen once. This CDR3 contains 15 residues. V lost 2 bases and J lost 5, with 13 bases in between. Germline CDR1 and CDR2: MNHEY and SVGAGI. The source material was PBMCs or T cells enriched from blood (not recorded which). The V and J genes are TRBV6-5 and TRBJ2-1; D possibly corresponds to TRBD1 (6 bases). This receptor was obtained from a man in his forties who had recovered from COVID-19. CDR3 nucleotides: TGTGCCAGCAGTTACAGAGGACAGCAGAACAATGAGCAGTTCTTC. Encoded protein: CASSYRGQQNNEQFF.